A single sample gave rise to the 27 T cell receptor beta chains below, sequenced in a study of T cell responses to AZD1222 COVID-19 vaccine. Measured with immunoSEQ multiplex PCR; TCRdb has only the in-frame clones, and not every one. The repertoire holds around 260,000 clones, with more than 80% as singletons. This specimen consisted of peripheral blood, obtained on day 0 of AZD1222 vaccination. These receptors were taken from an adult in good health.

This chain links TRBV10-3 with TRBJ1-1; no clear D gene. Germline CDR1 is ENHRY and CDR2 is SYGVKD. The germline V and J ends were trimmed by 0 bases and 2 bases, with 7 bases remaining between them. CDR3 length: 14 residues. CDR3 coding DNA: TGTGCCATCAGTGAGTCGCTAGGCAACACTGAAGCTTTCTTT. This gives the protein CAISESLGNTEAFF.

V and J are TRBV5-1 and TRBJ2-7; a possible D gene is TRBD1 (7 bases). Trimming shortened V by 5 bases and J by 2 bases, and 14 bases separated the two germline ends. The CDR3 has 14 residues. Germline values: CDR1 SGHRS, CDR2 YFSETQ. CDR3 protein: CASSLEGAAYEQYF. The CDR3 bases are TGCGCCAGCAGTCTGGAGGGGGCAGCCTACGAGCAGTACTTC.

This rearrangement joins TRBV28 to TRBJ2-7; unclear D gene. The CDR3 extends over 13 amino acids. Trimming removed 4 bases at V and 2 bases at J, with 9 bases between. From germline, CDR1 is MDHEN and CDR2 SYDVKM. For the CDR3, the DNA is TGTGCCAGCAGTTCCTCTGGGGCCTACGAGCAGTACTTC. Translation: CASSSSGAYEQYF.

The chain is built from TRBV2 and TRBJ1-4; the D is unclear. The CDR3 sequence is 13 residues long. CDR1 is SNHLY, CDR2 FYNNEI, per germline. The V end was cut by 6 bases, the J end by 1 base, with 6 bases between. The CDR3 sequence: CASSLVTNEKLFF. In DNA, the CDR3 is TGTGCCAGCAGCTTGGTAACTAATGAAAAACTGTTTTTT. Variable domain in full (rest from reference TRBV2 and TRBJ1-4): EPEVTQTPSHQVTQMGQEVILRCVPISNHLYFYWYRQILGQKVEFLVSFYNNEISEKSEIFDDQFSVERPDGSNFTLKIRSTKLEDSAMYFCASSLVTNEKLFFGSGTQLSVL.

The V call is TRBV7-9, the J call TRBJ2-1; D unresolved. From germline, CDR1 is SEHNR and CDR2 FQNEAQ (reference sequence). Trimming took 4 bases from V and 0 from J, leaving 7 bases between them. The CDR3 spans 14 residues. The CDR3 spells CASSSMASYNEQFF. In nucleotides, the CDR3 is TGTGCCAGCAGCTCAATGGCCTCCTACAATGAGCAGTTCTTC.

The genes are TRBV6-1 and TRBJ2-2; D is possibly TRBD1 or TRBD2 (5 bases each). Trimming took off 6 bases at V and 5 bases at J, with 22 bases between the two ends. Germline CDR1 is MNHNS and CDR2 is SASEGT. This CDR3 comprises 17 residues. This CDR3 is CASRELRDLTSTGELFF. CDR3 in DNA: TGTGCCAGCAGAGAACTCCGGGACCTAACTTCTACCGGGGAGCTGTTTTTT.

This chain joins TRBV3-1 (or the pseudogene TRBV3-2) and TRBJ2-7; a weak D match, TRBD2 (5 bases). The germline V gene encodes CDR1 LGHDT and CDR2 YNNKEL (reference sequence). V lost 0 bases and J lost 6, with 12 bases in between. The CDR3 contains 14 residues. In nucleotides, the CDR3 is TGTGCCAGCAGCCAAGACGCGGCCCGGGGCGAGCAGTACTTC. This translates into CASSQDAARGEQYF.

The genes are TRBV2 and TRBJ2-7, with D perhaps matching TRBD2 (5 bases). Trimming left V 6 bases short and J 4 bases short, with 10 bases between. Germline V gene sequence: CDR1 SNHLY, CDR2 FYNNEI. The CDR3 is made up of 12 amino acids. In DNA, the CDR3 is TGTGCCAGCAGCCTCGGGAATTACGAGCAGTACTTC. It yields the protein CASSLGNYEQYF.

The V and J genes are TRBV2 and TRBJ1-1; D remains unclear. CDR3 size: 12 residues. From germline, CDR1 is SNHLY and CDR2 FYNNEI. The germline V and J ends were trimmed by 2 bases and 5 bases, with 6 bases remaining between them. The CDR3 spells CASSESRTEAFF. The CDR3 region has the DNA TGTGCCAGCAGTGAATCGAGAACTGAAGCTTTCTTT.

This rearrangement joins TRBV5-4 to TRBJ2-7, with D perhaps given as TRBD1 or TRBD2 (5 bases each). The CDR3 covers 14 residues. The V gene's germline CDR1 is SGHNT and CDR2 YYREEE (reference sequence). V lost 0 bases and J 4 bases, leaving 11 bases between the germline ends. Here the CDR3 reads CASSLDTGGYEQYF. CDR3 bases: TGTGCCAGCAGCTTGGATACTGGGGGTTACGAGCAGTACTTC.

J is TRBJ1-6 and V is TRBV18; TRBD1 aligns across 8 bases. This CDR3 comprises 16 residues. V lost 6 bases to trimming and J lost 7 bases; unmatched junction nucleotides: 11. The germline gives CDR1 KGHSH, CDR2 LQKENI. CDR3 loop: CASSPQGAGSNSPLHF. CDR3 sequence (DNA): TGTGCCAGCTCCCCGCAGGGGGCGGGTTCCAATTCACCCCTCCACTTT. The whole variable domain, filled in from reference TRBV18 and TRBJ1-6, reads NAGVMQNPRHLVRRRGQEARLRCSPMKGHSHVYWYRQLPEEGLKFMVYLQKENIIDESGMPKERFSAEFPKEGPSILRIQQVVRGDSAAYFCASSPQGAGSNSPLHFGNGTRLTVT.

The chain couples TRBV2 to TRBJ2-4; a possible D gene is TRBD2 (5 bases). The V end lost 7 bases, the J end lost 1 base, and 26 bases lay between the germline ends. The CDR3 runs 19 residues. The germline V gene encodes CDR1 SNHLY and CDR2 FYNNEI. The CDR3 nucleotides read TGTGCCAGCATCTCGAGGGCCCAAACGGGGTTTAGGGCCAAAAACATTCAGTACTTC. Protein product: CASISRAQTGFRAKNIQYF.

V usage is TRBV5-1 and J usage is TRBJ2-4; perhaps TRBD2 as D (6 bases). CDR1 is SGHRS, CDR2 YFSETQ, per germline. V lost 4 bases and J lost 8, with 13 bases in between. The CDR3 totals 13 residues. The CDR3 spells CASSRRGDHIQYF. In DNA form, the CDR3 reads TGCGCCAGCAGCCGGAGGGGAGACCACATTCAGTACTTC.

V usage is TRBV18 and J usage is TRBJ1-1; 9 bases fit TRBD1. The germline CDR1 and CDR2 sequences are KGHSH and LQKENI. J gave up 2 bases and V 2 bases, and 6 bases lay outside the gene matches. CDR3 length: 16 residues. The CDR3 DNA sequence: TGTGCCAGCTCACCAGGGACAGGGTTGAGAAACACTGAAGCTTTCTTT. It encodes CASSPGTGLRNTEAFF.

This clone was recorded only once. The chain links TRBV19 to TRBJ2-1; 7 positions agree with TRBD2. Germline CDR1 reads LNHDA; CDR2 reads SQIVND (reference sequence). This CDR3 spans 15 amino acids. The V gene end was trimmed by 7 bases and the J gene end by 2 bases; junction bases not matched to a gene: 8. The DNA of the CDR3 is TGTGCCAGTACCAGGACTAGTGATGCCTACAATGAGCAGTTCTTC. Amino acid sequence: CASTRTSDAYNEQFF.

The DNA for the CDR3 is TGTGCCAGCAGTCCCTACACCGGGGAGCTGTTTTTT. It translates to CASSPYTGELFF. This chain uses TRBV12-3 or TRBV12-4 with TRBJ2-2; D is ambiguous. The CDR3 is made up of 12 amino acids. V lost 5 bases and J lost 3, with 4 bases in between.

The CDR3 nucleotides read TGTGCCACGGTGGAGCGGAACACAGATACGCAGTATTTT. Translated, it gives CATVERNTDTQYF. The chain carries TRBV28 and TRBJ2-3, with a weak D call TRBD2 (5 bases). V lost 10 bases and J lost 2, with 13 bases in between. Germline-derived CDR1 and CDR2 are MDHEN and SYDVKM. The CDR3 loop spans 13 amino acids.

The V gene is TRBV3-1 (or the pseudogene TRBV3-2), the J gene TRBJ2-7; D is possibly TRBD2 (5 bases). The CDR3 is 15 amino acids. The ends were cut back, 1 base at V and 3 bases at J, with 13 bases in the middle. CDR1 and CDR2 from the germline V gene are LGHDT and YNNKEL (reference sequence). CDR3 in amino acids: CASSQVWGDYYEQYF. Here the CDR3 DNA reads TGTGCCAGCAGCCAAGTATGGGGAGATTACTACGAGCAGTACTTC.

The V gene is TRBV5-1, the J gene TRBJ2-7; D could derive from TRBD1 or TRBD2 (5 bases each). The germline V and J ends were trimmed by 0 bases and 2 bases, with 9 bases remaining between them. The CDR3 consists of 14 residues. CDR1 is SGHRS and CDR2 is YFSETQ in the germline V gene. The CDR3 DNA sequence: TGCGCCAGCAGCTTGGGAGAGGGACCCTACGAGCAGTACTTC. This codes for CASSLGEGPYEQYF.

This chain connects TRBV5-1 to TRBJ2-3; tentatively, D is TRBD1 or TRBD2 (6 bases each). Deletions cut 0 bases from V and 5 bases from J, with 10 bases between. CDR3 length: 14 residues. Germline V gene data show CDR1 as SGHRS and CDR2 as YFSETQ. CDR3: CASSLVGGIDTQYF. The CDR3 nucleotides are TGCGCCAGCAGCTTGGTGGGGGGCATAGATACGCAGTATTTT.

This chain connects TRBV9 to TRBJ1-2; D may be TRBD1 (5 bases). Trimming took 4 bases from V and 7 from J, leaving 14 bases between them. Per the germline V gene, CDR1 is SGDLS and CDR2 is YYNGEE. The CDR3 runs 13 residues. The DNA for the CDR3 is TGTGCCAGCAGCCCTCGAGGGGCATTTGGCTACACCTTC. Its protein product is CASSPRGAFGYTF.

The CDR3 sequence is CASILTPGERETQYF. The CDR3 DNA reads TGTGCCAGCATTCTAACCCCAGGGGAGCGGGAGACCCAGTACTTC. The chain recombines TRBV28 with TRBJ2-5; TRBD1 might be the D (6 bases). The CDR3 is made up of 15 amino acids. CDR1 is MDHEN, CDR2 SYDVKM, per germline. Deletions cut 7 bases from V and 5 bases from J, with 20 bases between.

The chain uses TRBV28 and TRBJ1-4; a weak D match, TRBD1 (5 bases). The CDR3 has 18 amino acids. Trimming shortened V by 4 bases and J by 2 bases, and 20 bases separated the two germline ends. The germline V gene encodes CDR1 MDHEN and CDR2 SYDVKM. Written as DNA, the CDR3 is TGTGCCAGCAGTTCCCCGTGGGGGGTCACGCGCACTAATGAAAAACTGTTTTTT. It translates to CASSSPWGVTRTNEKLFF.

The rearrangement joins TRBV7-9 to TRBJ2-7; 9 nucleotides agree with TRBD1. V gave up 5 bases and J gave up 5 bases; unmatched junction bases: 7. The germline V gene encodes CDR1 SEHNR and CDR2 FQNEAQ (reference sequence). This CDR3 has 14 residues. The CDR3 DNA sequence: TGTGCCAGCAGCCCCGGGACAGGGTCCAACGAGCAGTACTTC. Its protein is CASSPGTGSNEQYF. The whole variable domain, remainder taken from reference TRBV7-9 and TRBJ2-7, is DTGVSQNPRHKITKRGQNVTFRCDPISEHNRLYWYRQTLGQGPEFLTYFQNEAQLEKSRLLSDRFSAERPKGSFSTLEIQRTEQGDSAMYLCASSPGTGSNEQYFGPGTRLTVT.

The rearrangement links TRBV7-3 to TRBJ2-2; unclear D gene. Germline V lookup: CDR1 SGHTA, CDR2 FQGTGA. The CDR3 is 14 residues long. Trimming took 5 bases from V and 6 from J, leaving 13 bases between them. In DNA form, the CDR3 reads TGTGCCAGCAGCCCCGCCCCGCAGGCCGGGGAGCTGTTTTTT. Translation gives CASSPAPQAGELFF.

As to this clone: Other DNA sequences in the sample encode the same CDR3. The chain combines TRBV2 with TRBJ1-5; D is unclear. The CDR3 extends over 12 amino acids. V shed 2 bases and J shed 6 bases, with 5 bases lying between them. Germline V CDR1 and CDR2: SNHLY, FYNNEI. CDR3 loop: CASSEQIQPQHF. The CDR3 DNA reads TGTGCCAGCAGTGAACAGATTCAGCCCCAGCATTTT. Looking up the rest from reference TRBV2 and TRBJ1-5 gives the full variable domain: EPEVTQTPSHQVTQMGQEVILRCVPISNHLYFYWYRQILGQKVEFLVSFYNNEISEKSEIFDDQFSVERPDGSNFTLKIRSTKLEDSAMYFCASSEQIQPQHFGDGTRLSIL.

The rearrangement links TRBV10-2 to TRBJ1-6; a possible D gene is TRBD1 (5 bases). The CDR3 runs to 15 residues. Germline CDR1 is WSHSY and CDR2 is SAAADI. V was shortened by 4 bases and J by 8 bases, with 15 bases between the two germline ends. CDR3 sequence (DNA): TGCGCCAGCAGTGGGCAGGGCAGGGCTGATTCACCCCTCCACTTT. Translating it yields CASSGQGRADSPLHF.